Each of the 18 T cell receptor beta chains below was sequenced from the same sample in a study of blood T cell repertoires in COVID-19 (dated by TCRdb to 2018 to 2021). Library preparation was by the immunoSEQ multiplex PCR assay. TCRdb obtained this table from immuneACCESS and retained in-frame rearrangements with V and J assigned. These tables miss some clones; where compared with another copy, unresolved V genes account for less than half of the shortfall, and the remainder is unexplained. In all, the sample holds 16,000 or so clones, and 80% to 90% of those were seen once. The leading ten clones occupy around a tenth of the sample. Sequencing input: peripheral blood. These receptors were taken from an elderly man with acute or convalescent COVID-19.

The gene calls are TRBV9 and TRBJ2-7; 10 bases align to TRBD1. This CDR3 contains 14 residues. Losses at the gene ends were 2 bases for V and 4 bases for J; bases not matched to a gene: 3. Per germline, CDR1 SGDLS and CDR2 YYNGEE. The CDR3 here is CASSVGDRGYEQYF. The CDR3 region has the DNA TGTGCCAGCAGCGTGGGGGACAGGGGATACGAGCAGTACTTC.

CDR3 bases: TGTGCCAGCTCACCTCGTTCAATACAAACCACGGGAGGAAACACCATATATTTT. Its translation is CASSPRSIQTTGGNTIYF. This chain links TRBV18 with TRBJ1-3; D ambiguous. The CDR3 is 18 amino acids. Germline V CDR1 and CDR2: KGHSH, LQKENI. Trimming cost V 3 bases and J 4 bases, with 22 bases left between them.

The chain employs TRBV29-1 and TRBJ2-2; no reliable D call. Trimming removed 8 bases from V and 4 bases from J, with 14 bases in between. Germline V CDR1 and CDR2: SQVTM, ANQGSEA. The CDR3 length is 13 residues. For the CDR3, the DNA is TGCAGCTATGTAGAGGTCCGCACCGGGGAGCTGTTTTTT. Its translation: CSYVEVRTGELFF.

The genes are TRBV10-1 and TRBJ2-3, with 8 positions matching TRBD1. CDR3 size: 15 residues. Germline loops: CDR1 WNHNN, CDR2 SYGVQD (reference sequence). With 3 bases clipped from V and 1 base from J, the junction kept 3 bases outside the gene matches. CDR3 nucleotide sequence: TGCGCCAGCAGTGATAAACAGGGGGGCACAGATACGCAGTATTTT. It codes for CASSDKQGGTDTQYF.

The chain is built from TRBV12-5 and TRBJ2-2; 9 bases match TRBD1. V was clipped by 2 bases and J by 7 bases; unmatched bases: 5. The CDR3 consists of 15 residues. Germline V CDR1 and CDR2: LGHNT, FRNRAP. DNA for the CDR3: TGTGCTAGTGGTTTGATACAGGGGGCGATCGGGGAGCTGTTTTTT. As protein: CASGLIQGAIGELFF.

The gene calls are TRBV9 and TRBJ2-3; 10 positions match TRBD2. Germline V CDR1 and CDR2: SGDLS, YYNGEE. This CDR3 is built from 16 residues. V was pared by 1 base and J by 5 bases, with 7 bases of the junction left unmatched. The CDR3 DNA is TGTGCCAGCAGCGTAAGCGGGAGGGCCGCTAGAGATACGCAGTATTTT. Its protein product is CASSVSGRAARDTQYF.

V usage is TRBV7-6 and J usage is TRBJ1-6, with a possible D match to TRBD1 (5 bases). The CDR3 is made up of 16 amino acids. V lost 1 base to trimming and J lost 5 bases, with 12 bases between them. Germline V gene sequence: CDR1 SGHVS, CDR2 FNYEAQ. CDR3 in DNA: TGTGCCAGCAGCTTAGTCCCAGGGCCGAATAATTCACCCCTCCACTTT. This encodes CASSLVPGPNNSPLHF.

Here the CDR3 reads CASSAGLVGDTQYF. CDR3 DNA sequence: TGCGCCAGCAGCGCCGGACTAGTAGGAGATACGCAGTATTTT. The chain joins TRBV5-1 to TRBJ2-3, with TRBD2 matching 7 bases. The germline gives CDR1 SGHRS, CDR2 YFSETQ. This CDR3 region has 14 residues. The V gene end was trimmed by 4 bases and the J gene end by 5 bases; junction bases not matched to a gene: 7.

This chain connects TRBV5-1 to TRBJ2-2; D call uncertain. Trimming took 4 bases from V and 4 from J, leaving 8 bases between them. CDR1 and CDR2 from the germline V gene are SGHRS and YFSETQ. There are 13 residues in the CDR3. DNA for the CDR3: TGCGCCAGCAGCCCTGAGGCCACCGGGGAGCTGTTTTTT. Its protein product is CASSPEATGELFF.

This chain links TRBV9 with TRBJ2-1; D ambiguous. Germline loops: CDR1 SGDLS, CDR2 YYNGEE. Trimming cost V 4 bases and J 5 bases, with 7 bases left between them. This CDR3 has 12 residues. As DNA, the CDR3 is TGTGCCAGCAGCCCCGCAGACAATGAGCAGTTCTTC. As protein: CASSPADNEQFF.

The V call is TRBV24-1, the J call TRBJ2-1; 12 bases are shared with TRBD2. The germline gives CDR1 KGHDR, CDR2 SFDVKD. The CDR3 spans 16 residues. The J segment lost 9 bases and the V segment lost 2 bases, leaving 7 bases of the junction unmatched. The CDR3 DNA follows: TGTGCCACCAGTGATTCATCACTAGCGGGAGGAACTGAGCAGTTCTTC. Protein: CATSDSSLAGGTEQFF.

This clone was counted once. This sequence joins TRBV6-5 and TRBJ1-3; D uncertain. Germline CDR1 and CDR2: MNHEY and SVGAGI. The ends were cut back, 6 bases at V and 0 bases at J, with 6 bases in the middle. This CDR3 is built from 13 residues. DNA for the CDR3: TGTGCCAGCAGGCAGTACTCTGGAAACACCATATATTTT. It encodes CASRQYSGNTIYF.

V usage is TRBV5-6 and J usage is TRBJ2-7; the match to TRBD1 covers 7 bases. The V segment lost 1 base and the J segment 1 base; nucleotides outside the gene matches: 5. The CDR3 runs 15 residues. Germline lookup yields CDR1 SGHDT and CDR2 YYEEEE. The CDR3 sequence: CASSLIGTDSYEQYF. CDR3 bases: TGTGCCAGCAGCTTGATAGGGACAGATTCCTACGAGCAGTACTTC.

The chain carries TRBV2 and TRBJ1-1; 11 bases map to TRBD1. V dropped 6 bases and J dropped 5; count of bases not matched to a gene: 5. The length of the CDR3 is 14 residues. Germline CDR1 is SNHLY and CDR2 is FYNNEI. Written as DNA, the CDR3 is TGTGCCAGCAGGGACAGGGGGCGAAGAACTGAAGCTTTCTTT. Protein product: CASRDRGRRTEAFF.

The chain recombines TRBV5-1 with TRBJ1-5, with 7 nucleotides matching TRBD1. Germline V CDR1 and CDR2: SGHRS, YFSETQ. With 1 base clipped from V and 7 bases from J, the junction kept 5 bases outside the gene matches. The CDR3 contains 14 residues. The CDR3 loop reads CASSLRGPGQPQHF. CDR3 nucleotide sequence: TGCGCCAGCAGCTTGAGGGGGCCGGGCCAGCCCCAGCATTTT.

The chain links TRBV3-1 (or the pseudogene TRBV3-2) to TRBJ1-2, with D maybe TRBD1 (5 bases). CDR3 length: 13 amino acids. Per the germline V gene, CDR1 is LGHDT and CDR2 is YNNKEL (reference sequence). Trimming pared 2 bases from V and 8 bases from J, leaving 12 bases between. The CDR3 DNA sequence: TGTGCCAGCAGCCAAAGCGGGACGGGGGGCTACACCTTC. Its protein is CASSQSGTGGYTF.

J is TRBJ1-1 and V is TRBV19; perhaps TRBD1 as D (5 bases). V was shortened by 7 bases and J by 0 bases, with 21 bases between the two germline ends. CDR1 and CDR2 (germline): LNHDA, SQIVND (reference sequence). This CDR3 comprises 17 residues. CDR3 protein: CASTMGPVRGVNTEAFF. The CDR3 DNA sequence: TGTGCCAGTACTATGGGGCCCGTTCGCGGAGTGAACACTGAAGCTTTCTTT.

Only a few counts were recorded for this clone. The chain uses TRBV5-1 and TRBJ1-1, with D tentatively TRBD1 (6 bases). Germline values: CDR1 SGHRS, CDR2 YFSETQ. The CDR3 is made up of 14 amino acids. Trimming left V 0 bases short and J 4 bases short, with 10 bases between. DNA for the CDR3: TGCGCCAGCAGCTTGGGACAGGAAAGCACTGAAGCTTTCTTT. Protein sequence: CASSLGQESTEAFF.